The T cell receptor (beta chain) described here comes from a study of OX40 agonist ivuxolimab in advanced cancers. The study, taken as a whole, reports: Expanded peripheral T cell antigen specificity was not determined.

This CDR3 comprises 14 residues. Trimming stripped 0 bases from V and 3 bases from J, with 9 bases between. Germline V lookup: CDR1 SGDLS, CDR2 YYNGEE. For this clone: Its specificity is not known.

Sequencing used immunoSEQ multiplex PCR; TCRdb keeps in-frame clones, though not all of them. In the table there are tens of thousands of clones, around 86% of which are singletons. This sequence was found in an adult with an advanced solid tumor such as melanoma, head and neck, liver or kidney cancer. The material sequenced was CD4+ or CD8+ T cells sorted from blood, taken in a trial of the OX40 agonist ivuxolimab. The gene calls are TRBV9 and TRBJ1-1; tentatively, D is TRBD1 (6 bases). DNA of the CDR3: TGTGCCAGCAGCGTAGCAGGGGTGGACACTGAAGCTTTCTTT. Translated: CASSVAGVDTEAFF. The full variable domain, with the rest looked up from reference TRBV9 and TRBJ1-1, is DSGVTQTPKHLITATGQRVTLRCSPRSGDLSVYWYQQSLDQGLQFLIQYYNGEERAKGNILERFSAQQFPDLHSELNLSSLELGDSALYFCASSVAGVDTEAFFGQGTRLTVV.